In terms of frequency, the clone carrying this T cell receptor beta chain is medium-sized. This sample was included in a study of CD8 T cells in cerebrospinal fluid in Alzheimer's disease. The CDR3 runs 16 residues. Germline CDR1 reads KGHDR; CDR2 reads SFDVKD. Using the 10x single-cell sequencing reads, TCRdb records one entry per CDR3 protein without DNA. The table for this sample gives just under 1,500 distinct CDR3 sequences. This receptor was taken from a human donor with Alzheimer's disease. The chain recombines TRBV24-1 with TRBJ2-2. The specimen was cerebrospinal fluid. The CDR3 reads CATSDLRTTNTGELFF.